The T cell receptor (beta chain) described here comes from a study of cytomegalovirus exposure and HLA in healthy donors. The PCR made use of 60 Vbeta and 13 Jbeta primers. Sequencing used immunoSEQ multiplex PCR; TCRdb keeps in-frame clones, though not all of them. The sample lists around 150,000 clones; 82% were seen once. This clone has just one count. Germline V gene lookup returns CDR1 SGHRS and CDR2 YFSETQ. The ends were cut back, 2 bases at V and 3 bases at J, with 11 bases in the middle. This CDR3 comprises 14 residues. The sequence derives from a man aged 45-60 years in good health and CMV-seropositive. The J gene is TRBJ1-1, the V gene TRBV5-1; no reliable D call. The sequencing input was PBMCs. For the CDR3, the DNA is TGCGCCAGCAGCTTCCGAGGGAGGGACACTGAAGCTTTCTTT. Amino acids: CASSFRGRDTEAFF. Full variable domain (missing parts from reference TRBV5-1 and TRBJ1-1): KAGVTQTPRYLIKTRGQQVTLSCSPISGHRSVSWYQQTPGQGLQFLFEYFSETQRNKGNFPGRFSGRQFSNSRSEMNVSTLELGDSALYLCASSFRGRDTEAFFGQGTRLTVV.